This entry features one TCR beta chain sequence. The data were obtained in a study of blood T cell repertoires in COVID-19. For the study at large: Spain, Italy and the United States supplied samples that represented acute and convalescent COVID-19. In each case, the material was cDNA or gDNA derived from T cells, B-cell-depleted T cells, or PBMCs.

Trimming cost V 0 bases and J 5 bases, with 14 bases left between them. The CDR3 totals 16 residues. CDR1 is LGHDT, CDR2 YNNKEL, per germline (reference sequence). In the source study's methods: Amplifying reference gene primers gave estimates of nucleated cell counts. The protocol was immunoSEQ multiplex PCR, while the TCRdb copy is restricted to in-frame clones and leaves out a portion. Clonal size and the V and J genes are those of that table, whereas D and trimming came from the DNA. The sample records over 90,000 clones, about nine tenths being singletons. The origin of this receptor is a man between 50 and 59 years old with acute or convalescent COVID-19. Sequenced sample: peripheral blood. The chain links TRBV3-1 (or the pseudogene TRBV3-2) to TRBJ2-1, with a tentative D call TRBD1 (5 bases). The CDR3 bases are TGTGCCAGCAGCCAAGATCAGGGTTGGGTTAACAATGAGCAGTTCTTC. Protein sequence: CASSQDQGWVNNEQFF.